Below, 13 T cell receptor beta chains from the same sample are listed, as sequenced in a study of neurological immune-mediated disorders. MiXCR was run by TCRdb on the 5' RACE reads, yielding one entry per CDR3 protein. The table lists approximately 80,000 distinct CDR3 sequences, 5.5% to 6.5% of them singletons. Stated time point: longitudinal time-point 2. Source material: PBMCs. The receptors here all came from a woman aged 55-69 years with multiple sclerosis.

There are many counts of this clonotype. The chain joins TRBV6-5 to TRBJ2-7; possible D gene TRBD2, 5 bases. V lost 5 bases and J lost 2, with 10 bases in between. Germline CDR1 reads MNHEY; CDR2 reads SVGAGI. This CDR3 spans 13 amino acids. CDR3 sequence: CASSVFGAYEQYF. In nucleotides, the CDR3 is TGTGCCAGCAGTGTCTTCGGGGCCTACGAGCAGTACTTC.

In this sample, this clonotype turned up many times. The chain has TRBV11-2 and TRBJ2-5; D might be TRBD1 (6 bases). The CDR3 covers 15 residues. The V gene lost 5 bases and the J gene lost 9 bases, with 22 bases spanning the gap. Germline-derived CDR1 and CDR2 are SGHAT and FQNNGV. The CDR3 coding sequence is TGTGCCAGCAGCCCGCAGCGGACTCCCCCAGGGGCCCAGTACTTC. Translated, it gives CASSPQRTPPGAQYF.

This clonotype was seen at least ten times. This chain links TRBV20-1 with TRBJ1-5; no reliable D call. With 0 bases removed from V and 3 bases from J, the gap between germline ends came to 9 bases. The CDR3 is made up of 14 amino acids. The V gene's germline CDR1 is DFQATT and CDR2 SNEGSKA (reference sequence). The chain's CDR3 is CSARDWSYNQPQHF. For the CDR3, the DNA is TGCAGTGCTAGAGATTGGAGTTACAATCAGCCCCAGCATTTT.

This clonotype was seen at least ten times. V usage is TRBV5-1 and J usage is TRBJ2-5; D unclear. V dropped 5 bases and J dropped 2 bases, with 10 bases sitting between them. Germline-derived CDR1 and CDR2 are SGHRS and YFSETQ. The CDR3 totals 13 residues. CDR3 nucleotides: TGCGCCAGCAGGAGTACTCCACAAGAGACCCAGTACTTC. Encoded protein: CASRSTPQETQYF.

This clonotype occurred many times. The genes are TRBV20-1 and TRBJ1-5; maybe TRBD1 (5 bases). CDR1 DFQATT and CDR2 SNEGSKA come from the germline V gene (reference sequence). V dropped 6 bases and J dropped 2 bases, with 11 bases sitting between them. This CDR3 contains 13 residues. The CDR3: CSAGSGRNQPQHF. The CDR3 region has the DNA TGCAGTGCCGGGTCAGGGCGCAATCAGCCCCAGCATTTT.

This clonotype occurred many times. The rearrangement uses TRBV7-9 and TRBJ2-7; D remains unclear. This CDR3 has 13 amino acids. CDR1 and CDR2 (germline): SEHNR, FQNEAQ (reference sequence). Trimming removed 7 bases at V and 2 bases at J, with 12 bases between. CDR3 DNA: TGTGCCAGCACCCCAGTTGGCACCTACGAGCAGTACTTC. Protein product: CASTPVGTYEQYF.

In this sample, this clonotype turned up many times. The chain carries TRBV7-6 and TRBJ1-6; D may be TRBD1 (5 bases). Germline CDR1 is SGHVS and CDR2 is FNYEAQ. The CDR3 sequence is 14 residues long. V lost 5 bases, J lost 5 bases, and 10 bases lay in between. CDR3: CASSPRDDNSPLHF. The CDR3 region has the DNA TGTGCCAGCAGCCCCCGGGACGATAATTCACCCCTCCACTTT.

This clonotype was detected only a few times. V and J are TRBV11-2 and TRBJ1-2; unclear D gene. CDR1 and CDR2 (germline): SGHAT, FQNNGV. The CDR3 runs 11 residues. V lost 3 bases and J lost 6, with 5 bases in between. The CDR3 region has the DNA TGTGCCAGCAGCTTCAGGAATGGCTACACCTTC. Protein product: CASSFRNGYTF.

The chain carries TRBV11-2 and TRBJ2-1, with D perhaps matching TRBD2 (6 bases). The CDR3 extends over 21 amino acids. The V end was cut by 0 bases, the J end by 4 bases, with 28 bases between. CDR1 and CDR2 (germline): SGHAT, FQNNGV. CDR3 sequence reads: CASSLDSGLANRPPFYNEQFF. CDR3 in DNA: TGTGCCAGCAGCTTAGATAGTGGGCTAGCGAACCGCCCCCCTTTTTACAATGAGCAGTTCTTC.

This clonotype was picked up many times. The rearrangement links TRBV10-3 to TRBJ2-1; D tentatively reads TRBD1 or TRBD2 (6 bases each). V lost 6 bases, J lost 6 bases, and 15 bases lay in between. Germline CDR1 reads ENHRY; CDR2 reads SYGVKD. The CDR3 totals 14 residues. The CDR3 region has the DNA TGTGCCATCAGCGGGGGCCCCAGGGCCAATGAGCAGTTCTTC. Translated: CAISGGPRANEQFF.

This clonotype was observed at least ten times. This chain links TRBV5-1 with TRBJ1-5; no reliable D call. This CDR3 has 15 residues. The V gene lost 3 bases and the J gene lost 0 bases, with 10 bases spanning the gap. Germline CDR1 reads SGHRS; CDR2 reads YFSETQ. DNA of the CDR3: TGCGCCAGCAGCTGGCGGACGTATAGCAATCAGCCCCAGCATTTT. Translating it yields CASSWRTYSNQPQHF.

This clonotype has ten or more counts. The chain combines TRBV29-1 with TRBJ2-1; TRBD2 agrees at 8 bases. CDR3 length equals 16 residues. Per germline, CDR1 SQVTM and CDR2 ANQGSEA. J gave up 2 bases and V 0 bases, and 6 bases lay outside the gene matches. The CDR3 is CSVEDLSGGAYNEQFF. The DNA of the CDR3 is TGCAGCGTTGAAGATCTAAGCGGGGGCGCCTACAATGAGCAGTTCTTC.

The sample holds many counts of this clonotype. The chain has TRBV3-1 and TRBJ2-1; a possible D gene is TRBD2 (5 bases). Germline CDR1 is LGHDT and CDR2 is YNNKEL (reference sequence). V lost 8 bases and J lost 4, with 6 bases in between. The CDR3 has 11 residues. The DNA for the CDR3 is TGTGCCAGCCGGAGGTACAATGAGCAGTTCTTC. Protein product: CASRRYNEQFF.